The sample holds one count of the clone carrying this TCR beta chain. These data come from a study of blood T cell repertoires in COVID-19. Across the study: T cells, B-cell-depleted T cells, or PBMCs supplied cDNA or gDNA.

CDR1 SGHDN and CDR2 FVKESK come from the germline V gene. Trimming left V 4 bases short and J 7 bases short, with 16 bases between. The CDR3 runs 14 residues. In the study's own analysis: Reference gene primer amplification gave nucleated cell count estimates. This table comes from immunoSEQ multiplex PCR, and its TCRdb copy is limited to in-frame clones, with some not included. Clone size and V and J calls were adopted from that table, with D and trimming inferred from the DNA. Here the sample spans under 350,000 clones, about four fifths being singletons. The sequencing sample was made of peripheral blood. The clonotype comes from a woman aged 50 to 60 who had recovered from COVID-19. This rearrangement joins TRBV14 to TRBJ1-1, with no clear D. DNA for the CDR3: TGTGCCAGCAGCCGACGGGGATTTAGCGGTGAAGCTTTCTTT. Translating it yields CASSRRGFSGEAFF.